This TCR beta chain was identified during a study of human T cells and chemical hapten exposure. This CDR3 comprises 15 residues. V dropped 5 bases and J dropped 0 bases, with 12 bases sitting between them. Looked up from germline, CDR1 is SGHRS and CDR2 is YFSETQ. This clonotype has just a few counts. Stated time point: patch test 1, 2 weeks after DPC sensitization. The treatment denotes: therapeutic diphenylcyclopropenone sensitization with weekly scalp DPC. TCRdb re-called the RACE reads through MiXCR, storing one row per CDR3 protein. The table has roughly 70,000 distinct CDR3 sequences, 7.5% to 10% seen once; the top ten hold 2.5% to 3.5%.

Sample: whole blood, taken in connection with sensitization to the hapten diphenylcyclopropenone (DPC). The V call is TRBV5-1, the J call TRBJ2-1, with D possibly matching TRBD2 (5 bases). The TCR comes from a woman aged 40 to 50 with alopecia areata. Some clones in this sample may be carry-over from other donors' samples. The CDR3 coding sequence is TGCGCCAGCAGGGACGGGGTAAGCTCCTACAATGAGCAGTTCTTC. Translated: CASRDGVSSYNEQFF.